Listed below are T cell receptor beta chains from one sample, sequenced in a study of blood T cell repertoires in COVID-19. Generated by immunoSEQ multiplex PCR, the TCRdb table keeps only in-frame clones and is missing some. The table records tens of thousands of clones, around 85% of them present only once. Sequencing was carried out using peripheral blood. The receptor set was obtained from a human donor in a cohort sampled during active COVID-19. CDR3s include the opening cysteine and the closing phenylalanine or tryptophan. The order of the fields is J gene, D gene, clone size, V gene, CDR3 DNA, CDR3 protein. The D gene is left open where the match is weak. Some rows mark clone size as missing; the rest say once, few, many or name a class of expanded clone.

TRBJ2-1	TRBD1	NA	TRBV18	TGTGCCAGCTCACCAACAGGGGCCCATGAGCAGTTCTTC	CASSPTGAHEQFF
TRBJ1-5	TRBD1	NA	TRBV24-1	TGTGCCACCAGTGGTGGGACAGGGGGAGAAAGCAATCAGCCCCAGCATTTT	CATSGGTGGESNQPQHF
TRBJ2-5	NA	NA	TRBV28	TGTGCCAGCACCCGAGGGGACTGGCAAGAGACCCAGTACTTC	CASTRGDWQETQYF
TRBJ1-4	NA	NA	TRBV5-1	TGCGCCAGCAGCTTGGCCCAGAGGGAAGAAAAACTGTTTTTT	CASSLAQREEKLFF
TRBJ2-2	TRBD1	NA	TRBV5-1	TGCGCCAGCAGCCTAGGAGACAGGGCGATCGGGGAGCTGTTTTTT	CASSLGDRAIGELFF
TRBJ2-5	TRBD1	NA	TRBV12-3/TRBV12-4	TGTGCCAGCAGTTACGGACAGGTAGAGACCCAGTACTTC	CASSYGQVETQYF
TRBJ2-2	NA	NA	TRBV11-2	TGTGCCAGCAGCCGCATGTCCGGACTCAACGGGGAGCTGTTTTTT	CASSRMSGLNGELFF
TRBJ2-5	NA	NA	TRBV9	TGTGCCAGCAGCGTCCGACTCGACGAGACCCAGTACTTC	CASSVRLDETQYF
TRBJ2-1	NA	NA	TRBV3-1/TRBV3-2	TGTGCCAGCAGCCAATTAGGGGGACCCTACAATGAGCAGTTCTTC	CASSQLGGPYNEQFF
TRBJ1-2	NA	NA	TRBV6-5	TGTGCCAGCAGGGGGCTAGAAGGGGGCTACACCTTC	CASRGLEGGYTF
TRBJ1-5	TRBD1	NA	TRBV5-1	TGCGCCAGCAGCTTATGGACAGGGGTCCAGCCCCAGCATTTT	CASSLWTGVQPQHF
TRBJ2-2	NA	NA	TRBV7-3	TGTGCCAGCAGCGCCCAGCCGGGGGGGGAGCTGTTTTTT	CASSAQPGGELFF
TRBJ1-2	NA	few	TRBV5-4	TGTGCCAGCAGCTTGGAAGCAGGCCACTATGGCTACACCTTC	CASSLEAGHYGYTF
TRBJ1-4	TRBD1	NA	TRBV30	TGTGCCTGGACCTCGGAGGGGGCGGCTAATGAAAAACTGTTTTTT	CAWTSEGAANEKLFF
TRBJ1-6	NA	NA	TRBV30	TGTGCCTCTACCCAGGGTAGGGCTAATTCACCCCTCCACTTT	CASTQGRANSPLHF
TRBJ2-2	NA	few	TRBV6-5	TGTGCCAGCAGCCTTAGGAGGGCCGGGGAGCTGTTTTTT	CASSLRRAGELFF
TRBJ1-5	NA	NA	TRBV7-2	TGTGCCAGCAGCTTAGACGGGGGGGCGGGTCAGCCCCAGCATTTT	CASSLDGGAGQPQHF